A selection of T cell receptor beta chains follows, all from one sample in a study of shared clonotypes between healthy human individuals. Clones were sequenced by immunoSEQ multiplex PCR, and TCRdb holds only the in-frame ones, with some missing. The sample holds millions of clones, 85% to 95% seen once. Sequences were obtained from naive CD4+ T cells from PBMCs. Receptor source: a man aged 18 to 30 in good health. Some clones in this sample may be carry-over from other donors' samples. Each CDR3 is given without its conserved first and last residue. Fields, in order: CDR3 protein, clone size, D gene, J gene, V gene. A D gene is named only where the DNA matches it firmly. Not all rows give a size; the values are once, few, many and, for expanded clones, a class.

CDR3 protein: ASSFTLGAYEQY
clone size: .
D gene: .
J gene: TRBJ2-7
V gene: TRBV7-2

CDR3 protein: ASKGLFYGYT
clone size: .
D gene: .
J gene: TRBJ1-2
V gene: TRBV28

CDR3 protein: ASSLGPEETQY
clone size: .
D gene: .
J gene: TRBJ2-5
V gene: TRBV7-7

CDR3 protein: ASSPPGQASSTQY
clone size: once
D gene: TRBD1
J gene: TRBJ2-3
V gene: TRBV18

CDR3 protein: ASSAYWTSGDQNTGELF
clone size: .
D gene: TRBD2
J gene: TRBJ2-2
V gene: TRBV28

CDR3 protein: ASSMGLAVTDTQY
clone size: .
D gene: TRBD2
J gene: TRBJ2-3
V gene: TRBV28

CDR3 protein: ASTLSGSSWNEQF
clone size: .
D gene: TRBD2
J gene: TRBJ2-1
V gene: TRBV19

CDR3 protein: ASSTLQGGDEQY
clone size: .
D gene: .
J gene: TRBJ2-7
V gene: TRBV11-2

CDR3 protein: ASSLGTGFYGYT
clone size: .
D gene: TRBD1
J gene: TRBJ1-2
V gene: TRBV5-1

CDR3 protein: ASSPPGSNEQF
clone size: once
D gene: .
J gene: TRBJ2-1
V gene: TRBV5-1

CDR3 protein: ASSKGWLAEAF
clone size: .
D gene: .
J gene: TRBJ1-1
V gene: TRBV19

CDR3 protein: ASSSALEAF
clone size: .
D gene: .
J gene: TRBJ1-1
V gene: TRBV11-1

CDR3 protein: ASSQVPGLPGDTQY
clone size: .
D gene: TRBD2
J gene: TRBJ2-3
V gene: TRBV4-2

CDR3 protein: ASSLLGQGSGELF
clone size: .
D gene: TRBD1
J gene: TRBJ2-2
V gene: TRBV7-2

CDR3 protein: ASSPLQGDEKLF
clone size: .
D gene: TRBD1
J gene: TRBJ1-4
V gene: TRBV5-1

CDR3 protein: ASSLSGRGNTGELF
clone size: .
D gene: .
J gene: TRBJ2-2
V gene: TRBV7-2

CDR3 protein: ASKLQGRDEQY
clone size: .
D gene: .
J gene: TRBJ2-7
V gene: TRBV6-5

CDR3 protein: ASSSPPNEQY
clone size: .
D gene: .
J gene: TRBJ2-7
V gene: TRBV28

CDR3 protein: SVERGQEDGYT
clone size: .
D gene: TRBD1
J gene: TRBJ1-2
V gene: TRBV29-1

CDR3 protein: ASSRAAGHPYEQY
clone size: .
D gene: .
J gene: TRBJ2-7
V gene: TRBV6-5

CDR3 protein: ASSPGTAPDEQY
clone size: .
D gene: .
J gene: TRBJ2-7
V gene: TRBV18

CDR3 protein: SVDRGRRGEQF
clone size: .
D gene: TRBD1
J gene: TRBJ2-1
V gene: TRBV29-1

CDR3 protein: ASSQGGAAVQETQY
clone size: .
D gene: TRBD2
J gene: TRBJ2-5
V gene: TRBV5-1

CDR3 protein: ASSSGTARLNEQF
clone size: .
D gene: .
J gene: TRBJ2-1
V gene: TRBV7-3

CDR3 protein: ASKLGGDTGELF
clone size: .
D gene: TRBD2
J gene: TRBJ2-2
V gene: TRBV2

CDR3 protein: ASSSGHMNTEAF
clone size: .
D gene: .
J gene: TRBJ1-1
V gene: TRBV7-9

CDR3 protein: ASSWRTSNEQF
clone size: .
D gene: TRBD2
J gene: TRBJ2-1
V gene: TRBV7-2

CDR3 protein: ASSRGKTSGTDNEQF
clone size: .
D gene: TRBD2
J gene: TRBJ2-1
V gene: TRBV11-2

CDR3 protein: ASSVGDSNQPQH
clone size: .
D gene: .
J gene: TRBJ1-5
V gene: TRBV9

CDR3 protein: ASSALGTGELF
clone size: .
D gene: .
J gene: TRBJ2-2
V gene: TRBV6-5

CDR3 protein: ASSLLASGSTDTQY
clone size: .
D gene: TRBD2
J gene: TRBJ2-3
V gene: TRBV7-7

CDR3 protein: ASSLNGGETQY
clone size: .
D gene: .
J gene: TRBJ2-5
V gene: TRBV27

CDR3 protein: ASSYPAGSTGELF
clone size: .
D gene: TRBD2
J gene: TRBJ2-2
V gene: TRBV5-1

CDR3 protein: ASSPGTSANEQF
clone size: .
D gene: TRBD2
J gene: TRBJ2-1
V gene: TRBV5-5

CDR3 protein: ASSEGFSGPNSYEQY
clone size: .
D gene: TRBD2
J gene: TRBJ2-7
V gene: TRBV25-1

CDR3 protein: ASSLVAGATETQY
clone size: .
D gene: TRBD2
J gene: TRBJ2-5
V gene: TRBV7-8

CDR3 protein: ASRGGTYEQY
clone size: .
D gene: .
J gene: TRBJ2-7
V gene: TRBV11-2

CDR3 protein: ASSLGYGSQGNEQF
clone size: .
D gene: .
J gene: TRBJ2-1
V gene: TRBV5-1

CDR3 protein: ASSLLDRVSGYT
clone size: .
D gene: TRBD1
J gene: TRBJ1-2
V gene: TRBV5-1

CDR3 protein: ASSLTGGYYEQF
clone size: .
D gene: .
J gene: TRBJ2-1
V gene: TRBV7-2

CDR3 protein: ASTVLRVGNEQF
clone size: .
D gene: .
J gene: TRBJ2-1
V gene: TRBV7-2

CDR3 protein: AWSPRWDRGDEQY
clone size: .
D gene: TRBD1
J gene: TRBJ2-7
V gene: TRBV30

CDR3 protein: ASSYSTPSVEQY
clone size: .
D gene: .
J gene: TRBJ2-7
V gene: TRBV6-5

CDR3 protein: ASSTSEGGLVGYEQY
clone size: .
D gene: .
J gene: TRBJ2-7
V gene: TRBV7-8